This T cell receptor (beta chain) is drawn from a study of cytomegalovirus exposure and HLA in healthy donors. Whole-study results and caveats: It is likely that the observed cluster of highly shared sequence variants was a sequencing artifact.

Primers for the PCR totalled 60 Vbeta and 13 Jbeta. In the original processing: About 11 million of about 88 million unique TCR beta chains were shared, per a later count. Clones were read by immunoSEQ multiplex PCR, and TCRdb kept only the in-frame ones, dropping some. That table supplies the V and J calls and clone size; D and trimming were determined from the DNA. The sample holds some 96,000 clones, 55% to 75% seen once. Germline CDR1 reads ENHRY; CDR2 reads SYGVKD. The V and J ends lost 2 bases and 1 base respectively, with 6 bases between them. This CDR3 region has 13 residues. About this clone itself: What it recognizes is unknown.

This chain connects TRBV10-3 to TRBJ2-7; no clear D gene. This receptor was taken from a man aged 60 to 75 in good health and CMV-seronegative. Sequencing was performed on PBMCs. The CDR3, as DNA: TGTGCCATCAGTGAGCCGTCTTCCTACGAGCAGTACTTC. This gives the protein CAISEPSSYEQYF.